Here is one TCR beta chain with its context. The data stem from a study of OX40 agonist ivuxolimab in advanced cancers. Measured with immunoSEQ multiplex PCR; TCRdb has only the in-frame clones, and not every one. The profile shows approximately 66,000 clones, 85% of them singletons. The specimen comprised CD4+ or CD8+ T cells sorted from blood, sampled in a trial of the OX40 agonist ivuxolimab. The receptor's source is an adult with an advanced solid tumor such as melanoma, head and neck, liver or kidney cancer.

CDR3 protein: CASSPGGALEAFF. CDR3 coding DNA: TGTGCCAGCTCACCAGGAGGGGCCCTTGAAGCTTTCTTT. The chain recombines TRBV18 with TRBJ1-1; D is possibly TRBD1 (5 bases). The CDR3 has 13 amino acids. Germline V gene data show CDR1 as KGHSH and CDR2 as LQKENI. With 2 bases removed from V and 7 bases from J, the gap between germline ends came to 11 bases. Full variable domain (missing parts from reference TRBV18 and TRBJ1-1): NAGVMQNPRHLVRRRGQEARLRCSPMKGHSHVYWYRQLPEEGLKFMVYLQKENIIDESGMPKERFSAEFPKEGPSILRIQQVVRGDSAAYFCASSPGGALEAFFGQGTRLTVV.